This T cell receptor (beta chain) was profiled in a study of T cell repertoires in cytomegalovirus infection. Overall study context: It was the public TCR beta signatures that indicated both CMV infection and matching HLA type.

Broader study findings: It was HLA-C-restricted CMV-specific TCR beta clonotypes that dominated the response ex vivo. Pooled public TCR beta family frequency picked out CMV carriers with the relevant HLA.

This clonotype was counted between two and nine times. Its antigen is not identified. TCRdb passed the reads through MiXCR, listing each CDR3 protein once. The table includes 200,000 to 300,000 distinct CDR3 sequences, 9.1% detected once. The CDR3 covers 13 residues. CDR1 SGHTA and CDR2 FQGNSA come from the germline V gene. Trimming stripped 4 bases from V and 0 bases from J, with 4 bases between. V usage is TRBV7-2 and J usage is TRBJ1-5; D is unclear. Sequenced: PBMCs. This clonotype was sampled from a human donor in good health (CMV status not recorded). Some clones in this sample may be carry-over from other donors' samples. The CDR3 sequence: CASSSNSNQPQHF. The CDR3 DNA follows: TGTGCCAGCAGCTCGAATAGCAATCAGCCCCAGCATTTT.